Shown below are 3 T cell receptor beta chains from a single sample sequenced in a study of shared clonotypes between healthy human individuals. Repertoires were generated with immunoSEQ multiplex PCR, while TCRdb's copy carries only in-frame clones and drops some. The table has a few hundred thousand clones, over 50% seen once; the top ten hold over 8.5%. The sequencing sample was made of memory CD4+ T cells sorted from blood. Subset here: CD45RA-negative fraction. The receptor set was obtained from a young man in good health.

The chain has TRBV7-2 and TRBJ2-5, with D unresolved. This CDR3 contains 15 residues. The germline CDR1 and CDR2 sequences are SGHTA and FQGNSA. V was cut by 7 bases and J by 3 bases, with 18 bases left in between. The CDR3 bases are TGTGCCAGCATCCTTTCTGGCAGGAAAGAAGAGACCCAGTACTTC. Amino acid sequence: CASILSGRKEETQYF.

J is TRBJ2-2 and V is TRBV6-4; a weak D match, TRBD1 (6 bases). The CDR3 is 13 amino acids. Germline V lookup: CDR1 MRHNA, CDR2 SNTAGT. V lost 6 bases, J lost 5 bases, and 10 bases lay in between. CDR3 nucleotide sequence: TGTGCCAGCAGAAACCAGGGGACCGGGGAGCTGTTTTTT. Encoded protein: CASRNQGTGELFF.

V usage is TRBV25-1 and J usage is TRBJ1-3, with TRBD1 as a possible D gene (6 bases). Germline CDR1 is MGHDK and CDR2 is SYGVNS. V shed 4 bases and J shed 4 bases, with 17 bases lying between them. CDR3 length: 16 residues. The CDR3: CASSGRTEALGNTIYF. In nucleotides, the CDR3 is TGTGCCAGCAGTGGGAGGACAGAAGCTCTGGGAAACACCATATATTTT.